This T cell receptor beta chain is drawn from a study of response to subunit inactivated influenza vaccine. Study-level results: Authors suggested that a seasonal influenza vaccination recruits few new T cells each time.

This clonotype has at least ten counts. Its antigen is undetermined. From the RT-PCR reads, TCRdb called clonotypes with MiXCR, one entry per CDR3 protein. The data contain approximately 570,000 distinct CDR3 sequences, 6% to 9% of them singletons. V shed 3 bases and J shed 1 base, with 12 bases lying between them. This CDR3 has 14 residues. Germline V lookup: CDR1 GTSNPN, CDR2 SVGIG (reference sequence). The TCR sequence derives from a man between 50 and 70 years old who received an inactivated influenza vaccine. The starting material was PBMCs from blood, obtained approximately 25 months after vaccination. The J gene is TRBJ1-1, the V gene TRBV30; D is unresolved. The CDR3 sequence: CAWRVDWGNTEAFF. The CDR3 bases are TGTGCCTGGAGGGTGGATTGGGGGAACACTGAAGCTTTCTTT. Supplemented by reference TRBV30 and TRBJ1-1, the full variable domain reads SQTIHQWPATLVQPVGSPLSLECTVEGTSNPNLYWYRQAAGRGLQLLFYSVGIGQISSEVPQNLSASRPQDRQFILSSKKLLLSDSGFYLCAWRVDWGNTEAFFGQGTRLTVV.